What follows is one T cell receptor beta chain and its context. The sample has other DNA sequences that encode this CDR3 too. The data stem from a study of shared clonotypes between healthy human individuals. The method was immunoSEQ multiplex PCR; TCRdb's version includes in-frame clones alone and lacks a portion of them. Of fewer than 1.8 million clones listed, roughly 98.5% were seen once; the top ten hold approximately 0.4%. This CDR3 spans 13 amino acids. V gave up 3 bases and J gave up 1 base, with 1 base separating them. In germline, CDR1 is MNHEY, CDR2 SVGAGI. This sequence originates from a man under 40 in good health. The chain carries TRBV6-5 and TRBJ2-6; D uncertain. The sequenced sample was naive CD4+ T cells sorted from blood. Regarding subset: CD45RA+ positively selected. CDR3 in amino acids: CASSYSGANVLTF. In DNA, the CDR3 is TGTGCCAGCAGTTATTCTGGGGCCAACGTCCTGACTTTC.